The 16 T cell receptor beta chains given below trace back to one sample, sequenced in a study of T cells in women clearing cervical HPV infection. TCRdb's table, derived via immunoSEQ multiplex PCR, lists solely in-frame clones and lacks some. The sample table includes tens of thousands of clones. Sequenced: blood buffy coat. The receptors come from a woman between 18 and 69 years old with a cervical HPV16 infection that either progressed to CIN3+ or cleared (not recorded which).

A word on this clone: The sequence runs out 3 residues before the end of the CDR3; the remainder is reconstructed from the germline J gene. The V gene is TRBV5-1, the J gene TRBJ1-1; D may be TRBD1 (5 bases). In germline, CDR1 is SGHRS, CDR2 YFSETQ. Trimming stripped 0 bases from V and 1 base from J, with 10 bases between. The CDR3 spans 15 residues. Partial CDR3 DNA: TGCGCCAGCAGCTTGGTAGGCGACAGGAACACTGAA. Protein sequence: CASSLVGDRNTE. The full CDR3 protein reads CASSLVGDRNTEAFF.

Worth noting for this clone: The sequence runs out 3 residues before the end of the CDR3; the remainder is reconstructed from the germline J gene. The genes are TRBV7-3 and TRBJ2-7; weak D call: TRBD2 (6 bases). The CDR3 extends over 14 amino acids. Germline V gives CDR1 SGHTA, CDR2 FQGTGA. Trimming shortened V by 5 bases and J by 5 bases, and 16 bases separated the two germline ends. The CDR3 here is CASSRGVFGDEQYF. Partial CDR3 DNA: TGTGCCAGCAGCCGCGGGGTTTTCGGAGACGAG.

Points on this clone: With the read ending 3 residues before the CDR3 end, the germline J gene is used to fill in that end. The chain combines TRBV6-4 with TRBJ2-3; 8 bases agree with TRBD1. This CDR3 spans 15 amino acids. After removal of 8 bases from V and 2 bases from J, the junction contained 9 bases not matched to a gene. Germline CDR1 and CDR2: MRHNA and SNTAGT. The DNA read from the CDR3 is TGTGCCAGCCGTACGACAGGGGCGATCACAGATACG. Residues: CASRTTGAITDT. In full, the CDR3 reads CASRTTGAITDTQYF.

Regarding this clone: The read is 3 residues too short to cover the CDR3 end, so that end is filled in from the germline J gene. J is TRBJ2-3 and V is TRBV19, with D perhaps matching TRBD2 (5 bases). The V end was cut by 1 base, the J end by 6 bases, with 14 bases between. The germline V gene has CDR1 LNHDA and CDR2 SQIVND (reference sequence). The CDR3 has 15 amino acids. CDR3 bases read: TGTGCCAGTAGTATAGGGCCCGGACTTCTGGATACG. Residues: CASSIGPGLLDT. The full CDR3 protein reads CASSIGPGLLDTQYF.

As for this clone: The CDR3 extends 3 residues past the end of the read, so its final part is completed from the germline J gene. The chain joins TRBV6-1 to TRBJ1-2, with TRBD1 matching over 8 bases. V gave up 1 base and J gave up 4 bases; unmatched junction bases: 5. CDR1 is MNHNS, CDR2 SASEGT, per germline. The CDR3 contains 15 residues. The CDR3 spells CASSEDSGGAYGYTF. CDR3 DNA (partial): TGTGCCAGCAGTGAAGACTCAGGGGGCGCCTATGGC.

A word on this clone: Read data end 3 residues before the CDR3 end; the end is taken from the germline J gene. The chain recombines TRBV7-3 with TRBJ2-3; D perhaps matches TRBD1 (5 bases). Trimming shortened V by 1 base and J by 4 bases, and 15 bases separated the two germline ends. CDR1 SGHTA and CDR2 FQGTGA come from the germline V gene. The CDR3 is 16 amino acids. CDR3 DNA, as far as it was read: TGTGCCAGCAGCTTAAGGCCCACAGGAAACCCAGATACG. This gives the protein CASSLRPTGNPDT. The complete CDR3 sequence is CASSLRPTGNPDTQYF. The whole variable domain, filled in from reference TRBV7-3 and TRBJ2-3, reads GAGVSQTPSNKVTEKGKYVELRCDPISGHTALYWYRQSLGQGPEFLIYFQGTGAADDSGLPNDRFFAVRPEGSVSTLKIQRTERGDSAVYLCASSLRPTGNPDTQYFGPGTRLTVL.

With respect to this clone: Read data end 3 residues before the CDR3 end; the end is taken from the germline J gene. The genes are TRBV12-3 or TRBV12-4 and TRBJ1-5; 9 nucleotides agree with TRBD1. The CDR3 contains 15 residues. V shed 4 bases, J shed 6 bases, and the junction held 7 bases outside the gene matches. This CDR3 is CASSSQGARGQPQHF. The CDR3 DNA, read in part, is TGTGCCAGCAGTTCACAGGGGGCGCGAGGTCAGCCC.

On this clone: Sequencing ends 3 residues short of the CDR3 end; the germline J gene provides the rest. Other DNA sequences in the same sample also yield this CDR3. The genes are TRBV2 and TRBJ2-6, with D tentatively TRBD1 or TRBD2 (6 bases each). Germline V gives CDR1 SNHLY, CDR2 FYNNEI. The V gene lost 6 bases and the J gene lost 1 base, with 10 bases spanning the gap. The CDR3 length is 15 residues. The CDR3 bases that were read are TGTGCCAGCAGGGAGGGGGAGTCTGGGGCCAACGTC. Amino acid sequence: CASREGESGANV. The full-length CDR3 reads as CASREGESGANVLTF.

CDR3 DNA, as far as it was read: TGCAGTGCTAGAGTTGGTAGAGGACTAGCTCTCACCGGGGAG. Its protein is CSARVGRGLALTGE. The whole CDR3 protein is CSARVGRGLALTGELFF. The J gene is TRBJ2-2, the V gene TRBV20-1, with 8 bases matching TRBD2. The CDR3 end is not reached by the read, which stops 3 residues before it; the germline J gene fills it in. Trimming cost V 1 base and J 4 bases; bases outside gene matches: 11. Per germline, CDR1 DFQATT and CDR2 SNEGSKA (reference sequence). This CDR3 spans 17 amino acids.

CDR3 amino acids: CASSFTHPNRGTDTQYF. The covered CDR3 bases are TGTGCCAGCAGTTTCACGCACCCTAACAGGGGCACAGATACG. The rearrangement joins TRBV6-2 or TRBV6-3 to TRBJ2-3, with D perhaps TRBD1 (6 bases). The read finishes 3 residues shy of the CDR3 end, and the germline J gene is used to complete it. Trimming pared 4 bases from V and 1 base from J, leaving 18 bases between. The CDR3 covers 17 residues. CDR1 and CDR2 from the germline V gene are MNHEY and SVGEGT.

Note on this clone: The CDR3 end falls 3 residues outside the read, so it is completed with the germline J gene. The chain carries TRBV2 and TRBJ2-2, with D perhaps matching TRBD1 (5 bases). Germline CDR1 and CDR2: SNHLY and FYNNEI. The V end lost 3 bases, the J end lost 0 bases, and 11 bases lay between the germline ends. The CDR3 consists of 16 residues. The CDR3 bases that were read are TGTGCCAGCAGTGAGCAGGGAACCTCGAACACCGGGGAG. It encodes CASSEQGTSNTGE. The full CDR3 protein is CASSEQGTSNTGELFF.

Turning to this clone: The read terminates 3 residues ahead of where the CDR3 ends, so the germline J gene completes it. The chain carries TRBV19 and TRBJ2-1, with a possible D match to TRBD1 (6 bases). This CDR3 spans 16 amino acids. The germline V gene has CDR1 LNHDA and CDR2 SQIVND (reference sequence). Trimming took 7 bases from V and 0 from J, leaving 16 bases between them. The CDR3 loop reads CASNPGATGSYNEQFF. CDR3 DNA (partial): TGTGCCAGTAATCCAGGGGCCACTGGCTCCTACAATGAG.

Comment on this clone: The read ends 3 residues shy of where the CDR3 ends; the end is completed using the germline J gene. This chain uses TRBV20-1 with TRBJ2-3; 9 nucleotides agree with TRBD2. In germline, CDR1 is DFQATT, CDR2 SNEGSKA (reference sequence). CDR3 length: 20 residues. The junction had 18 bases not matched to a gene; V was cut back by 1 base and J by 1 base. The sequenced part of the CDR3 DNA is TGCAGTGCTAGAGGCCCCTGGGAGACGCGGGAGGGGGTAGGCACAGATACG. It yields the protein CSARGPWETREGVGTDT. The full CDR3 is CSARGPWETREGVGTDTQYF.

On this clone itself: The read stops 3 residues short of the end of the CDR3; the missing end is completed from the germline J gene. The V call is TRBV12-3 or TRBV12-4, the J call TRBJ2-7; D is unclear. The CDR3 spans 13 residues. Trimming pared 3 bases from V and 5 bases from J, leaving 11 bases between. Here the CDR3 reads CASSLGSLNEQYF. The sequenced CDR3 bases are TGTGCCAGCAGTTTGGGCTCTCTAAACGAG.

As regards this clone: The observed sequence ends 3 residues before the CDR3 terminus, with the missing tail filled in from the germline J gene. The chain combines TRBV6-2 or TRBV6-3 with TRBJ2-1; a possible D gene is TRBD2 (6 bases). V was clipped by 6 bases and J by 0 bases, with 12 bases between them. CDR3 length: 15 amino acids. CDR1 and CDR2 from the germline V gene are MNHEY and SVGEGT. The CDR3 region is CASRLPGLSYNEQFF. The CDR3 DNA, read in part, is TGTGCCAGCAGACTACCGGGACTCTCCTACAATGAG.

CDR3: CASSLRGDSSYEQYF. The part of the CDR3 DNA that was read is TGTGCCAGTAGTCTAAGGGGCGACAGCTCCTACGAG. V usage is TRBV19 and J usage is TRBJ2-7, with D maybe TRBD1 (5 bases). With the read ending 3 residues before the CDR3 end, the germline J gene is used to fill in that end. The germline gives CDR1 LNHDA, CDR2 SQIVND (reference sequence). V was trimmed by 5 bases and J by 0 bases, leaving 14 bases between them. The CDR3 is 15 residues long.